This T cell receptor (beta chain) was sequenced in a study of technical replicates of blood from a handful of donors. CDR1 and CDR2 from the germline V gene are SGHRS and YFSETQ. V lost 4 bases and J lost 6, with 15 bases in between. CDR3 length: 14 amino acids. Produced via immunoSEQ multiplex PCR; TCRdb's table is partial and in-frame only. The table has 53,000 or so clones, around 93% seen once. The sample taken for sequencing was PBMCs. The genes are TRBV5-1 and TRBJ2-3; D is perhaps TRBD2 (6 bases). The clonotype comes from a human donor in good health. Some clones in this sample may be carry-over from other donors' samples. CDR3 DNA sequence: TGCGCCAGCAGCCGCGGGGTACCCGGGGATACGCAGTATTTT. It codes for CASSRGVPGDTQYF.